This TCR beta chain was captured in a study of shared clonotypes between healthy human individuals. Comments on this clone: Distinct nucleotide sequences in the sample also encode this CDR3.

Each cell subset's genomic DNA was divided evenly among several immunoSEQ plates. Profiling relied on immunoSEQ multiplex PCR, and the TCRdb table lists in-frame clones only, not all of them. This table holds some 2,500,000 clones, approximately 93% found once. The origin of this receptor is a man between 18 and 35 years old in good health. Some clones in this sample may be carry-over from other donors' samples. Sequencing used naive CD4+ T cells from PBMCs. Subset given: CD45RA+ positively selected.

CDR3: CAWSVGPYEQYF. CDR3 nucleotides: TGTGCCTGGAGTGTAGGCCCCTACGAGCAGTACTTC. The chain carries TRBV30 and TRBJ2-7; D is unclear. V lost 0 bases to trimming and J lost 2 bases, with 5 bases between them. The germline V gene has CDR1 GTSNPN and CDR2 SVGIG (reference sequence). The CDR3 extends over 12 amino acids.